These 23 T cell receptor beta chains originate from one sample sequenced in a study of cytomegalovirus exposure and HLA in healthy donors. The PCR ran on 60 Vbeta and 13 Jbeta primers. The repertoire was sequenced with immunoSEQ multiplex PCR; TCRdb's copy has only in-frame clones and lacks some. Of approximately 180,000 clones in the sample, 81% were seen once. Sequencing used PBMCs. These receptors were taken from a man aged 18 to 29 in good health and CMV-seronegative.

As DNA, the CDR3 is TGTGCCTGGAGCCAGGGGGCTGCCTACGAGCAGTACTTC. It is translated as CAWSQGAAYEQYF. The rearrangement links TRBV30 to TRBJ2-7, with 8 bases lining up with TRBD1. The trim removed 3 bases at V and 2 bases at J, leaving 3 bases unmatched. The length of the CDR3 is 13 residues. Looked up from germline, CDR1 is GTSNPN and CDR2 is SVGIG (reference sequence).

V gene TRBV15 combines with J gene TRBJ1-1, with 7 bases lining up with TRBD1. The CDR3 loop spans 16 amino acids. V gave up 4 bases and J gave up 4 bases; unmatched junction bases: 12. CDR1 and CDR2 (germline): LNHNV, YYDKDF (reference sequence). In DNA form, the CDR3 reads TGTGCCACCAGCACCCACTCGACAGGGTTGAGCACTGAAGCTTTCTTT. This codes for CATSTHSTGLSTEAFF.

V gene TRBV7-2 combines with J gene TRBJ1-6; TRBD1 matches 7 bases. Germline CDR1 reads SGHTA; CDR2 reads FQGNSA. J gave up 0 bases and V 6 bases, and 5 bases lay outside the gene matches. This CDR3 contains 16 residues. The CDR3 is CASRSGGSSYNSPLHF. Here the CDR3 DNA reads TGTGCCAGCAGGTCAGGGGGAAGCTCCTATAATTCACCCCTCCACTTT.

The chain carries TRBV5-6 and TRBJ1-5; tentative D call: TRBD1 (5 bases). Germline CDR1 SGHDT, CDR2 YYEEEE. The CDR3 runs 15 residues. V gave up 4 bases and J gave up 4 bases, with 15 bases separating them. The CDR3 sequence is CASSPGGYPNQPQHF. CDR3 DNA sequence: TGTGCCAGCAGCCCCGGGGGTTACCCTAATCAGCCCCAGCATTTT. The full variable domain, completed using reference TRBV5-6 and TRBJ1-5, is DAGVTQSPTHLIKTRGQQVTLRCSPKSGHDTVSWYQQALGQGPQFIFQYYEEEERQRGNFPDRFSGHQFPNYSSELNVNALLLGDSALYLCASSPGGYPNQPQHFGDGTRLSIL.

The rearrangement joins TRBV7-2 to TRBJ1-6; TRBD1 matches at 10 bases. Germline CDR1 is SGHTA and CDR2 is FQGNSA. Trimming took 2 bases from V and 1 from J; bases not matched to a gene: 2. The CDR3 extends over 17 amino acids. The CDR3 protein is CASSLRQGASYNSPLHF. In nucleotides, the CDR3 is TGTGCCAGCAGCTTACGACAGGGGGCTTCCTATAATTCACCCCTCCACTTT.

CDR3 residues: CASSPLTGQGYEQYF. DNA for the CDR3: TGTGCCAGCTCACCACTTACAGGGCAAGGGTACGAGCAGTACTTC. The chain employs TRBV18 and TRBJ2-7; possibly TRBD1 for D (6 bases). V was clipped by 1 base and J by 4 bases, with 14 bases between them. The length of the CDR3 is 15 residues. From germline, CDR1 is KGHSH and CDR2 LQKENI.

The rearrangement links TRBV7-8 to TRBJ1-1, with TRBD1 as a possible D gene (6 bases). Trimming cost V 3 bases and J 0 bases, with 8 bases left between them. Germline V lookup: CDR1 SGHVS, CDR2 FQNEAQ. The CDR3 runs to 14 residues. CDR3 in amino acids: CASSLTGMNTEAFF. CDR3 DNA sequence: TGTGCCAGCAGCTTGACAGGCATGAACACTGAAGCTTTCTTT.

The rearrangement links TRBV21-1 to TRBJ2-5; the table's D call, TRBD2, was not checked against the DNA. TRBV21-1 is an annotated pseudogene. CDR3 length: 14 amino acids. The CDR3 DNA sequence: TGTGCCAGCAGCAACGTAGCGGGGGTGGAGACCCAGTACTTC. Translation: CASSNVAGVETQYF.

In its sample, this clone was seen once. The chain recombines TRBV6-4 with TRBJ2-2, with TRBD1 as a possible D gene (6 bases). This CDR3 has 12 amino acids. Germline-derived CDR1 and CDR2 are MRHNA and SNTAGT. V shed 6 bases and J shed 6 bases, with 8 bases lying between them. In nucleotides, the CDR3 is TGTGCCAGCAGACAGGGTGCCGGGGAGCTGTTTTTT. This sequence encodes CASRQGAGELFF.

The CDR3 is CASSADRGIYYEQYF. CDR3 DNA sequence: TGTGCCAGCAGTGCCGACAGGGGGATCTACTACGAGCAGTACTTC. This rearrangement joins TRBV25-1 to TRBJ2-7; 9 bases are shared with TRBD1. J gave up 3 bases and V 4 bases, and 7 bases lay outside the gene matches. The CDR3 contains 15 residues. Germline assignment: CDR1 MGHDK and CDR2 SYGVNS.

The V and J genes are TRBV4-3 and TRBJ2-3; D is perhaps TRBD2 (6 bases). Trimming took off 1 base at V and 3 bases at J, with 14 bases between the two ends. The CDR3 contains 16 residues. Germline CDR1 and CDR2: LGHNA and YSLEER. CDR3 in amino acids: CASSQAPGSGTDTQYF. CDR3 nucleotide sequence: TGCGCCAGCAGCCAAGCCCCCGGGAGCGGTACAGATACGCAGTATTTT.

The CDR3 region is CASSFLDEQFF. CDR3 sequence (DNA): TGTGCCAGCAGTTTCCTTGATGAGCAGTTCTTC. The gene calls are TRBV27 and TRBJ2-1; D is unresolved. This CDR3 spans 11 amino acids. Trimming took off 3 bases at V and 8 bases at J, with 5 bases between the two ends. Germline assignment: CDR1 MNHEY and CDR2 SMNVEV (reference sequence).

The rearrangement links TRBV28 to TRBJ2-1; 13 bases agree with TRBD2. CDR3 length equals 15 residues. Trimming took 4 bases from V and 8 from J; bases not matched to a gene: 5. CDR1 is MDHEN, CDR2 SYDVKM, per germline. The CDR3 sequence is CASSSPTSGRDEQFF. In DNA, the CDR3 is TGTGCCAGCAGTTCCCCCACTAGCGGGAGGGATGAGCAGTTCTTC.

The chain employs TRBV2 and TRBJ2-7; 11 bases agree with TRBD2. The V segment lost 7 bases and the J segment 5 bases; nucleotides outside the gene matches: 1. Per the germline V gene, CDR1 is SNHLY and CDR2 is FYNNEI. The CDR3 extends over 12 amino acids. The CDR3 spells CASKTSGNEQYF. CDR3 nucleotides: TGTGCCAGCAAGACTAGCGGGAACGAGCAGTACTTC.

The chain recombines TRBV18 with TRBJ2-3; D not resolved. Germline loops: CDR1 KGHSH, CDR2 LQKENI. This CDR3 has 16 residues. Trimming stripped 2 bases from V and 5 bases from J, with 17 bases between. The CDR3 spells CASSPEVVRTGDTQYF. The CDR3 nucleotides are TGTGCCAGCTCACCAGAAGTGGTTCGCACGGGAGATACGCAGTATTTT.

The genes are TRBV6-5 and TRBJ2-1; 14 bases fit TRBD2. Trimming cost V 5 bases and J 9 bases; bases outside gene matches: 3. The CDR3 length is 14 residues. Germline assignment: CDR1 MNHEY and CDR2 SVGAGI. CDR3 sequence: CASSPGLAGAEQFF. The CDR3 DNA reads TGTGCCAGCAGTCCGGGACTAGCGGGGGCTGAGCAGTTCTTC.

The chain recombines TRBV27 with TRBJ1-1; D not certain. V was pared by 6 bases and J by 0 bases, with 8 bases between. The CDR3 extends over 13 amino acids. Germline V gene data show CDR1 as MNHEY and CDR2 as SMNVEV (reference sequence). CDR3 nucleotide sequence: TGTGCCAGCAGGTGGGAGGTGAACACTGAAGCTTTCTTT. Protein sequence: CASRWEVNTEAFF.

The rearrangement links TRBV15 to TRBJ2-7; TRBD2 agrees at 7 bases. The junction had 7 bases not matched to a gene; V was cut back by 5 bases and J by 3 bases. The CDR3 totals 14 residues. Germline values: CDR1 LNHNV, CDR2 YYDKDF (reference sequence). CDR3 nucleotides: TGTGCCACCAGCCTAGCGGTTGGTGACTACGAGCAGTACTTC. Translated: CATSLAVGDYEQYF.

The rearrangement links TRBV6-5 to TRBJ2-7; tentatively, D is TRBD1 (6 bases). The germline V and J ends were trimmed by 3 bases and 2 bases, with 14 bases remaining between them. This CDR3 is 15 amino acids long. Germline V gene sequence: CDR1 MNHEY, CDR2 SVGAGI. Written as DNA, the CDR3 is TGTGCCAGCAGTTATTATCCTACAGGGACCTACGAGCAGTACTTC. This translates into CASSYYPTGTYEQYF.

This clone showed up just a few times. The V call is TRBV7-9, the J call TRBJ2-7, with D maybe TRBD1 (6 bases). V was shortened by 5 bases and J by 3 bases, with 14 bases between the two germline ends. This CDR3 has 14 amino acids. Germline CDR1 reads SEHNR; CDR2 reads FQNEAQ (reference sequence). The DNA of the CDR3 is TGTGCCAGCAGCCTACAGGGTCCTCTCTACGAGCAGTACTTC. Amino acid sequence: CASSLQGPLYEQYF.

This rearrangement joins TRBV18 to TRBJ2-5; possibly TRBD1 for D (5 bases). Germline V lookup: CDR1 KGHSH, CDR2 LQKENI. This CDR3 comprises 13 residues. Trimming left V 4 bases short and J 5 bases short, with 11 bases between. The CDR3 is CASSQQDSETQYF. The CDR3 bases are TGTGCCAGCTCACAACAAGACAGCGAGACCCAGTACTTC.

The CDR3 nucleotides read TGTGCCAGCAGCTTAGAGCCACAGGGGAGAGAAAAACTGTTTTTT. This translates into CASSLEPQGREKLFF. This chain joins TRBV7-8 and TRBJ1-4, with 7 bases identical to TRBD1. This CDR3 is built from 15 residues. Looked up from germline, CDR1 is SGHVS and CDR2 is FQNEAQ. The junction had 7 bases not matched to a gene; V was cut back by 1 base and J by 8 bases.

The CDR3 DNA sequence: TGTGCCAGCAGCCAAGCCTTTAACGGGATTAGCACAGATACGCAGTATTTT. It encodes CASSQAFNGISTDTQYF. The rearrangement uses TRBV7-6 and TRBJ2-3; D is perhaps TRBD2 (5 bases). This CDR3 has 17 amino acids. V lost 5 bases to trimming and J lost 0 bases, with 18 bases between them. The germline CDR1 and CDR2 sequences are SGHVS and FNYEAQ.